The following is a T cell receptor beta chain sequence with its context. Antigen: not known. The data are from a study of long-term antiretroviral therapy in people with HIV. Study-level results: Blood obtained between the mid-2000s and the late 2010s may reflect older ART regimens.

The assay, immunoSEQ v3.0, was run at survey level. TCRdb's copy holds only in-frame clones and misses some; the assay was immunoSEQ multiplex PCR. The repertoire holds tens of thousands of clones, with 90% to 95% as singletons. Treated in the United States were all of the participants with HIV. The source is a man aged 45-60 years with HIV. Sequencing used unsorted PBMCs, obtained approximately 7.4 years after starting antiretroviral therapy.

CDR3 nucleotide sequence: TGCGCCAGCAGCCACCCCGGGGCCTACGAGCAGTACTTC. This gives the protein CASSHPGAYEQYF. V and J are TRBV4-1 and TRBJ2-7; possibly TRBD2 for D (5 bases). Trimming removed 3 bases at V and 2 bases at J, with 8 bases between. The CDR3 consists of 13 residues. The germline V gene encodes CDR1 MGHRA and CDR2 YSYEKL.